The table lists the clone carrying this TCR beta chain with a few counts. What it recognizes is unknown. The run depth of the assay was deep. The repertoire was sequenced with immunoSEQ multiplex PCR; TCRdb's copy has only in-frame clones and lacks some. The sample includes roughly 1,100,000 clones, about 76% of them seen just once. This specimen belongs to a study of shared clonotypes between healthy human individuals. Study-wide findings and caveats: It was the non-shared clonotypes that had lower generation probabilities than clonotypes shared by all four donors.

Trimming removed 7 bases from V and 0 bases from J; junction bases left unmatched: 6. The CDR3 spans 14 residues. Looked up from germline, CDR1 is ENHRY and CDR2 is SYGVKD. Sequenced sample: memory CD4+ T cells sorted from blood. Subset defined: CD45RA-negative fraction. J is TRBJ2-7 and V is TRBV10-3, with TRBD1 matching over 7 bases. The clonotype was recovered from a young man in good health. The CDR3 loop reads CAITSDRISYEQYF. The CDR3 bases are TGTGCCATCACCTCGGACAGGATCTCCTACGAGCAGTACTTC.